These 13 T cell receptor beta chains were sequenced from one sample in a study of tumor-infiltrating lymphocytes in primary liver carcinoma. Total RNA (approximately 500 ng) served as template for TCR beta cDNA synthesis primed by a constant-region primer. Three nested multiplex PCR rounds, a slightly modified ARM-PCR, produced the libraries for TCR beta. Forward primers for TRBV1-TRBV30 and a C-beta reverse primer served the first two PCR rounds, at approximately 10 cycles each. MiXCR was run by TCRdb on the multiplex PCR reads, yielding one entry per CDR3 protein. The sample has fewer than 400,000 distinct CDR3 sequences; over 55% are singletons. Researchers drew blood RNA from unsorted whole blood and extracted germline DNA as well. Sequenced input: peripheral blood. Receptors originate from a man between 40 and 49 years old with primary liver carcinoma and hepatitis B virus infection.

As regards this clonotype: A read error is possible here, since a much larger clone lies one base away. This sequence joins TRBV4-2 and TRBJ2-7, with a tentative D call TRBD1 (6 bases). Germline V gene data show CDR1 as LGHNA and CDR2 as YNFKEQ. V was trimmed by 5 bases and J by 3 bases, leaving 11 bases between them. The CDR3 loop spans 13 amino acids. For the CDR3, the DNA is TGTGCCAGCAGCAGAGGACAGTGCTACGAGCAGTACTTC. This encodes CASSRGQCYEQYF.

The chain carries TRBV29-1 and TRBJ2-7; either TRBD1 or TRBD2 may supply D (6 bases each). V was pared by 4 bases and J by 7 bases, with 17 bases between. Germline loops: CDR1 SQVTM, CDR2 ANQGSEA. The CDR3 loop spans 13 amino acids. The CDR3 nucleotides read TGCAGCGTTGGTACGGAGGGGGGCCGGGAGCAGTACTTC. The encoded protein is CSVGTEGGREQYF.

This clonotype was observed many times. The chain is built from TRBV6-2 or TRBV6-3 and TRBJ2-7, with D possibly being TRBD2 (6 bases). V was shortened by 7 bases and J by 3 bases, with 16 bases between the two germline ends. The CDR3 runs 14 residues. CDR1 is MNHEY, CDR2 SVGEGT, per germline. The CDR3 sequence: CASKRLQEGYEQYF. The CDR3 DNA reads TGTGCCAGCAAAAGACTACAGGAGGGCTACGAGCAGTACTTC.

The rearrangement joins TRBV7-3 to TRBJ1-2; D uncertain. CDR1 is SGHTA, CDR2 FQGTGA, per germline. This CDR3 spans 13 amino acids. Between the trimmed V and J ends, which lost 4 bases and 10 bases, there was a span of 16 bases. CDR3 coding DNA: TGTGCCAGCAGCTCCCATCTAGACGGTCCCTACACCTTC. Translated, it gives CASSSHLDGPYTF.

A remark on this clonotype: A read error is possible here, since a much larger clone lies one base away. The chain recombines TRBV6-1 with TRBJ1-6; 9 nucleotides align to TRBD1. The CDR3 covers 15 residues. Germline CDR1 and CDR2: MNHNS and SASEGT. V was pared by 6 bases and J by 8 bases, with 8 bases of the junction left unmatched. This CDR3 reads CASRPRQGVDSPLHF. The CDR3 coding sequence is TGTGCCAGCAGACCCCGACAGGGGGTTGATTCACCCCTCCACTTT.

This clonotype was observed many times. The V call is TRBV4-1, the J call TRBJ2-3; tentatively, D is TRBD2 (6 bases). The V end lost 0 bases, the J end lost 2 bases, and 15 bases lay between the germline ends. Germline CDR1 reads MGHRA; CDR2 reads YSYEKL. The CDR3 is 17 amino acids. CDR3 DNA sequence: TGCGCCAGCAGCCAAGATGGTGCGGGATCCTTCACAGATACGCAGTATTTT. Translated: CASSQDGAGSFTDTQYF.

About this clonotype: Given a much more abundant clone one base away, this may be a read error. V usage is TRBV4-1 and J usage is TRBJ1-4; the D gene is possibly TRBD1 (5 bases). The CDR3 is 12 residues long. Germline lookup yields CDR1 MGHRA and CDR2 YSYEKL. Trimming took 3 bases from V and 8 from J, leaving 7 bases between them. The CDR3 is CASSHRTEKLFF. In DNA, the CDR3 is TGCGCCAGCAGCCATCGGACAGAAAAACTGTTTTTT.

About this clonotype: This could be a read error, since a much larger clone is one nucleotide away. This sequence joins TRBV10-3 and TRBJ2-6; TRBD1 matches at 7 bases. There are 14 residues in the CDR3. Trimming removed 7 bases from V and 4 bases from J; junction bases left unmatched: 4. Germline CDR1 is ENHRY and CDR2 is SYGVKD. The CDR3, as DNA: TGTGCCATCAAGACAGGGAGCGGGGCCAACGTCCTGACTTTC. This gives the protein CAIKTGSGANVLTF.

This clonotype showed up many times. This sequence joins TRBV4-1 and TRBJ2-3, with 9 positions matching TRBD1. CDR3 length: 14 amino acids. With 8 bases clipped from V and 3 bases from J, the junction kept 6 bases outside the gene matches. The germline V gene has CDR1 MGHRA and CDR2 YSYEKL. The CDR3 sequence: CASQRTGDTDTQYF. CDR3 bases: TGCGCCAGCCAAAGGACAGGGGATACAGATACGCAGTATTTT.

In regard to this clonotype: One end of the junction does not line up with germline, which may come from a read error. The chain uses TRBV4-1 and TRBJ2-1; 10 nucleotides align to TRBD2. The CDR3 is 15 residues long. In germline, CDR1 is MGHRA, CDR2 YSYEKL. In DNA, the CDR3 is TGCGCCTGCAGCCACCCTAGCGGGAGCTACAATGAGCAGTTCTTC. It is translated as CACSHPSGSYNEQFF.

Comments on this clonotype: Sequence at one end of the junction differs from germline and may be a read error. The chain combines TRBV11-2 with TRBJ1-1; TRBD1 is a possible D gene (6 bases). The CDR3 spans 15 residues. The germline V gene encodes CDR1 SGHAT and CDR2 FQNNGV. The CDR3 bases are TGTGCCACCAGCTTGGAGTGGGGGGCGATCACTGAAGCTTTCTTT. It is translated as CATSLEWGAITEAFF. Complete variable domain (other parts from reference TRBV11-2 and TRBJ1-1): EAGVAQSPRYKIIEKRQSVAFWCNPISGHATLYWYQQILGQGPKLLIQFQNNGVVDDSQLPKDRFSAERLKGVDSTLKIQPAKLEDSAVYLCATSLEWGAITEAFFGQGTRLTVV.

A note on this clonotype: A much larger clone lies one base from this, so it may be a read error. The chain recombines TRBV6-6 with TRBJ2-3; D not resolved. Germline V gene data show CDR1 as MNHNY and CDR2 as SVGAGI (reference sequence). The CDR3 runs 15 residues. V gave up 2 bases and J gave up 4 bases, with 13 bases separating them. The DNA for the CDR3 is TGTGCCAGCAGTTACGGCGACATAAGCTCAGATACGCAGTATTTT. Amino acid sequence: CASSYGDISSDTQYF.

Ten or more counts support this clonotype. The chain combines TRBV14 with TRBJ1-1; D is undetermined. The V gene's germline CDR1 is SGHDN and CDR2 FVKESK. Trimming cost V 0 bases and J 5 bases, with 7 bases left between them. The CDR3 spans 13 residues. CDR3 loop: CASSQDPETEAFF. The DNA of the CDR3 is TGTGCCAGCAGCCAAGATCCGGAAACTGAAGCTTTCTTT. Full variable domain (missing parts from reference TRBV14 and TRBJ1-1): EAGVTQFPSHSVIEKGQTVTLRCDPISGHDNLYWYRRVMGKEIKFLLHFVKESKQDESGMPNNRFLAERTGGTYSTLKVQPAELEDSGVYFCASSQDPETEAFFGQGTRLTVV.